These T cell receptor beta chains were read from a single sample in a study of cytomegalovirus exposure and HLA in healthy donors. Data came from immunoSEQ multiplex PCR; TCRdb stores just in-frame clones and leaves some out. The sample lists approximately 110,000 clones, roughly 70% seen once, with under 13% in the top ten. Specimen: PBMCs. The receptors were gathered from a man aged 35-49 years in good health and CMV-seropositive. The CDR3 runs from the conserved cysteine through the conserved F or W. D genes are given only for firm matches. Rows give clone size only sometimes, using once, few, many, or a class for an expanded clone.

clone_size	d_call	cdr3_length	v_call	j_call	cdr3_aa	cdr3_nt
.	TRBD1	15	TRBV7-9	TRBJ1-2	CASSWGRDRNYGYTF	TGTGCCAGCAGCTGGGGCCGGGACAGGAACTATGGCTACACCTTC
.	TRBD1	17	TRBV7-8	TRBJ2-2	CASSPNTGGADTGELFF	TGTGCCAGCAGCCCGAACACAGGGGGCGCAGACACCGGGGAGCTGTTTTTT
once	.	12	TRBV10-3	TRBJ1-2	CAISEGGDGYTF	TGTGCCATCAGTGAGGGGGGCGATGGCTACACCTTC
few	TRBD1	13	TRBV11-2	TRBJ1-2	CASSRDRGYGYTF	TGTGCCAGCAGCAGGGACAGGGGATATGGCTACACCTTC
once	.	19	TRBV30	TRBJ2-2	CAWSVLRRSRGFYTGELFF	TGTGCCTGGAGTGTACTACGTCGTTCAAGGGGGTTTTACACCGGGGAGCTGTTTTTT
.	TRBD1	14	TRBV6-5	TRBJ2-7	CASSYRDRGDEQYF	TGTGCCAGCAGTTACCGGGACAGGGGGGACGAGCAGTACTTC
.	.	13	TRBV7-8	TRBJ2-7	CASSLALSYEQYF	TGTGCCAGCAGCTTAGCCCTCTCCTACGAGCAGTACTTC
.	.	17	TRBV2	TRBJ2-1	CASPSRGWDRGANEQFF	TGTGCCAGCCCCTCAAGAGGTTGGGACCGCGGGGCCAATGAGCAGTTCTTC
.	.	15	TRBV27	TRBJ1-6	CASSLREGYNSPLHF	TGTGCCAGCAGTTTACGGGAGGGATATAATTCACCCCTCCACTTT
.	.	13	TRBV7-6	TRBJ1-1	CASSSQENTEAFF	TGTGCCAGCAGCTCACAGGAGAACACTGAAGCTTTCTTT
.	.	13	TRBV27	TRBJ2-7	CASSLQGPYEQYF	TGTGCCAGCAGTTTACAGGGCCCCTACGAGCAGTACTTC
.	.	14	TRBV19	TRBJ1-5	CASSKTGFNQPQHF	TGTGCCAGTAGTAAAACAGGGTTCAATCAGCCCCAGCATTTT
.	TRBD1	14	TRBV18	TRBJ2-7	CASSEGGLDYEQYF	TGTGCCAGCTCTGAAGGGGGCTTAGACTACGAGCAGTACTTC
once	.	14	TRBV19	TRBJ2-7	CASSISYLRYEQYF	TGTGCCAGTAGTATTAGCTACCTCCGGTACGAGCAGTACTTC
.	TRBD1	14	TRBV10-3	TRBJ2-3	CAISEGQGPDTQYF	TGTGCCATCAGTGAGGGACAGGGCCCAGATACGCAGTATTTT
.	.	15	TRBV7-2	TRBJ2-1	CASSLGGTSYNEQFF	TGTGCCAGCAGCTTAGGCGGGACTTCCTACAATGAGCAGTTCTTC
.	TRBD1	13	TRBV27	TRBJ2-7	CASRLGQGYEQYF	TGTGCCAGCCGACTGGGACAGGGCTACGAGCAGTACTTC
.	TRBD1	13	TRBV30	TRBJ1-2	CAWSDRVNYGYTF	TGTGCCTGGAGCGACAGGGTAAACTATGGCTACACCTTC
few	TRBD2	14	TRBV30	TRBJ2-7	CAWSMTSGSYEQYF	TGTGCCTGGAGTATGACTAGCGGTTCCTACGAGCAGTACTTC
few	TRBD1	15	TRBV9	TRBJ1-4	CASSARRGQEEKLFF	TGTGCCAGCAGCGCCCGCAGGGGGCAAGAGGAAAAACTGTTTTTT
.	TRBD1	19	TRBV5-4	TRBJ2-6	CASSLDPGTGFYGANVLTF	TGTGCCAGCAGCTTGGACCCCGGGACAGGGTTCTATGGGGCCAACGTCCTGACTTTC
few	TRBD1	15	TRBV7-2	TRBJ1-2	CASSLGPGGNYGYTF	TGTGCCAGCAGCTTAGGGCCAGGGGGAAACTATGGCTACACCTTC
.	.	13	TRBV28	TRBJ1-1	CASTGQGWTEAFF	TGTGCCAGCACCGGTCAGGGCTGGACTGAAGCTTTCTTT
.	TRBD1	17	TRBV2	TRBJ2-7	CASIDRDSSATTYEQYF	TGTGCCAGTATCGACCGGGACAGTTCAGCTACCACCTACGAGCAGTACTTC
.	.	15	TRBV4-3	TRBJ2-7	CASSRTEDSSYEQYF	TGCGCCAGCAGCCGGACGGAGGACAGTTCCTACGAGCAGTACTTC
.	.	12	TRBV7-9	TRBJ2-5	CASSLVVETQYF	TGTGCCAGCAGCTTAGTAGTAGAGACCCAGTACTTC
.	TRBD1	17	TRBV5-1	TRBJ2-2	CASSQSTGGGYTGELFF	TGCGCCAGCAGCCAGTCGACAGGGGGCGGATACACCGGGGAGCTGTTTTTT
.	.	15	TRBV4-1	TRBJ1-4	CASSQDRQANEKLFF	TGCGCCAGCAGCCAAGATAGGCAGGCTAATGAAAAACTGTTTTTT
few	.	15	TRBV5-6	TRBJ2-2	CASSLALLNTGELFF	TGTGCCAGCAGCTTGGCCTTACTCAACACCGGGGAGCTGTTTTTT
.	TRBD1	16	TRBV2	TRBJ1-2	CASSDWGQPRDYGYTF	TGTGCCAGCAGTGATTGGGGACAGCCCCGGGACTATGGCTACACCTTC
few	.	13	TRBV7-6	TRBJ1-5	CASSWEGGQPQHF	TGTGCCAGCAGCTGGGAGGGAGGGCAGCCCCAGCATTTT
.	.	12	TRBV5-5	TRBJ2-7	CASSLGGYEQYF	TGTGCCAGCAGCTTGGGCGGTTACGAGCAGTACTTC
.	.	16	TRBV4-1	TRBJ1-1	CASSQGIRVSNTEAFF	TGCGCCAGCAGCCAAGGTATCAGGGTTTCGAACACTGAAGCTTTCTTT
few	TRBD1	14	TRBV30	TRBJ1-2	CAWSVGQGGNGYTF	TGTGCCTGGAGTGTAGGACAGGGGGGGAATGGCTACACCTTC
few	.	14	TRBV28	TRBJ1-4	CASRSAGTNEKLFF	TGTGCCAGCCGCTCCGCAGGTACTAATGAAAAACTGTTTTTT
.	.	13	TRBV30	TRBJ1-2	CAWIRGIFNGYTF	TGTGCCTGGATCCGGGGTATCTTCAATGGCTACACCTTC
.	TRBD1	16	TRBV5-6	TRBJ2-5	CASSPSRDRGGETQYF	TGTGCCAGCAGCCCGTCCCGGGACAGGGGGGGAGAGACCCAGTACTTC
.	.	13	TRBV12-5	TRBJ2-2	CASGLQGTGELFF	TGTGCTAGTGGTTTACAGGGTACCGGGGAGCTGTTTTTT
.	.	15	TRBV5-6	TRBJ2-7	CASSAGLPASYEQYF	TGTGCCAGCAGCGCGGGACTCCCCGCGAGCTACGAGCAGTACTTC
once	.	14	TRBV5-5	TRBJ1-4	CASSGGRTNEKLFF	TGTGCCAGCAGCGGGGGGAGAACTAATGAAAAACTGTTTTTT
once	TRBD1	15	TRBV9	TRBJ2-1	CASSSGGGQRNEQFF	TGTGCCAGCAGCTCAGGGGGCGGTCAGAGGAATGAGCAGTTCTTC
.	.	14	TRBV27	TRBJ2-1	CASISLSSYNEQFF	TGTGCCAGCATCTCGCTAAGCTCCTACAATGAGCAGTTCTTC
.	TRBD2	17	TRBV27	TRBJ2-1	CASSPLFKAGGYNEQFF	TGTGCCAGCAGTCCCCTGTTTAAGGCGGGGGGCTACAATGAGCAGTTCTTC
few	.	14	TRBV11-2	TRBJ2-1	CASSPWTAFNEQFF	TGTGCCAGCAGCCCGTGGACAGCCTTCAATGAGCAGTTCTTC
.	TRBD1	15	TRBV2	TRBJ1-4	CASGLLGQPNEKLFF	TGTGCCAGCGGGCTGTTGGGACAGCCTAATGAAAAACTGTTTTTT
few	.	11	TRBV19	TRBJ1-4	CASRTGVQLFF	TGTGCCAGTAGGACAGGCGTCCAACTGTTTTTT
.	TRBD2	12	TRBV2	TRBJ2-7	CASTGTTYEQYF	TGTGCCAGCACCGGGACTACCTACGAGCAGTACTTC
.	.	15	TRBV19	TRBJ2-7	CASSIGLDTSYEQYF	TGTGCCAGTAGTATCGGATTGGACACTTCCTACGAGCAGTACTTC
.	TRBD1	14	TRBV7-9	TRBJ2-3	CASSGQGTGDTQYF	TGTGCCAGCAGCGGACAGGGGACGGGGGATACGCAGTATTTT
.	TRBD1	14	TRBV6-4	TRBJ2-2	CASRTGGDTGELFF	TGTGCCAGCAGGACAGGGGGCGACACCGGGGAGCTGTTTTTT
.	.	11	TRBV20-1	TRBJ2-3	CSAWTELTQYF	TGCAGTGCCTGGACTGAGCTTACGCAGTATTTT
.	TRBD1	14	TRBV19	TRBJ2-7	CASSINRGAYEQYF	TGTGCCAGTAGTATTAACAGGGGGGCCTACGAGCAGTACTTC
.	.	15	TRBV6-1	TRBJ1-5	CASRAQEGYNQPQHF	TGTGCCAGCAGGGCACAGGAGGGGTACAATCAGCCCCAGCATTTT
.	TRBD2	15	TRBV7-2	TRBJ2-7	CASSFLGTTSYEQYF	TGTGCCAGCAGCTTCCTCGGGACTACATCCTACGAGCAGTACTTC